This T cell receptor (beta chain) was identified during a study of cytomegalovirus exposure and HLA in healthy donors. Study-level results: Researchers reported that three CMV-associated chains were confirmed in vitro as CMV antigen-specific. Cytomegalovirus-associated TCR beta chains were listed, numbering approximately 150. Reportedly, HLA-A and HLA-B alleles of most subjects were accurately predicted from TCR beta. A later analysis linked a missense DCLRE1C variant to TCR beta V- and J-gene trimming.

Amplification used 60 Vbeta primers and 13 Jbeta primers. Method: immunoSEQ multiplex PCR; TCRdb's copy keeps in-frame clones and lacks some. This sample has tens of thousands of clones, with roughly 81% found just once. Note on this clone: Its antigen is currently unknown.

V shed 6 bases, J shed 9 bases, and the junction held 9 bases outside the gene matches. This CDR3 is 15 amino acids long. Germline V gene sequence: CDR1 MDHEN, CDR2 SYDVKM. Sequenced sample: PBMCs. The chain couples TRBV28 to TRBJ1-6; TRBD1 matches at 9 bases. This receptor was identified in a man under 40 in good health and CMV-seronegative. CDR3 region: CASRLTGGAGSPLHF. Written as DNA, the CDR3 is TGTGCCAGCAGGTTAACAGGGGGCGCAGGTTCACCCCTCCACTTT. The complete variable domain, with remaining parts taken from reference TRBV28 and TRBJ1-6, reads DVKVTQSSRYLVKRTGEKVFLECVQDMDHENMFWYRQDPGLGLRLIYFSYDVKMKEKGDIPEGYSVSREKKERFSLILESASTNQTSMYLCASRLTGGAGSPLHFGNGTRLTVT.